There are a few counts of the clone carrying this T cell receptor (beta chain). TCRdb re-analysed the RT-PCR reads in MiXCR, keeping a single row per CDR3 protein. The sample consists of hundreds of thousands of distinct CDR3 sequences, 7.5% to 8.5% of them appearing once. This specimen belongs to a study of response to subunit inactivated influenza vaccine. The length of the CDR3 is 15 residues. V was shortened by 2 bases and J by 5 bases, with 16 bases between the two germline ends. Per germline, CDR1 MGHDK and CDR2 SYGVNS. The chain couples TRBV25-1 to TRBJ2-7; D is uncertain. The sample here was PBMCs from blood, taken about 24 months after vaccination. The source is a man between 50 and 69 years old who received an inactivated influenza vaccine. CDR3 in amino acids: CASSETSLQPNEQYF. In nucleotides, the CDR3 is TGTGCCAGCAGTGAAACCAGCCTCCAGCCCAACGAGCAGTACTTC.